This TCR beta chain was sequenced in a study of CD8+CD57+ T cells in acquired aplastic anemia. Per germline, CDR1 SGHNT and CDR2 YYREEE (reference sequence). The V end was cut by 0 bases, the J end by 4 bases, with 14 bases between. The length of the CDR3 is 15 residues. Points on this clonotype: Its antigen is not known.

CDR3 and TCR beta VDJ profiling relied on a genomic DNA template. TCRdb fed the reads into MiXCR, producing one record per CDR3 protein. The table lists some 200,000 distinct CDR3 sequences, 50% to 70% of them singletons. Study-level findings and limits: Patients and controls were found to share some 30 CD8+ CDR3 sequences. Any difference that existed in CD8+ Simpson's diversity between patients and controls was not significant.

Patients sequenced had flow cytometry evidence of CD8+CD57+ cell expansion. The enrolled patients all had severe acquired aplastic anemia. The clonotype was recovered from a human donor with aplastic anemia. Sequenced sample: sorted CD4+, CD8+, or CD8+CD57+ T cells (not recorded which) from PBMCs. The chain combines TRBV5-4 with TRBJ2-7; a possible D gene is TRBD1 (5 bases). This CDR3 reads CASSLGGALPYEQYF. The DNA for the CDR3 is TGTGCCAGCAGCTTGGGGGGCGCCCTTCCATACGAGCAGTACTTC.